This T cell receptor beta chain stems from a study of blood T cell repertoires in COVID-19. Study-wide background: COVID-19 samples from acute and convalescent phases originated in the United States, Italy and Spain. Sources were T cells, B-cell-depleted T cells, or PBMCs; the material itself was cDNA or gDNA.

V was cut by 3 bases and J by 5 bases, with 11 bases left in between. This CDR3 has 15 amino acids. Germline CDR1 MGHRA, CDR2 YSYEKL. Under the authors' procedure: Nucleated cell number was recorded as an estimate derived from reference gene primer amplification. The repertoire was sequenced with immunoSEQ multiplex PCR; TCRdb's copy has only in-frame clones and lacks some. The DNA was the basis for D and trimming; V, J and clone size are from that table. The table records just over 150,000 clones, 80% to 90% of them present only once. The V gene is TRBV4-1, the J gene TRBJ1-6, with D perhaps matching TRBD1 (5 bases). Sequenced: peripheral blood. This TCR came from a woman in her seventies with acute or convalescent COVID-19. The CDR3 nucleotides are TGCGCCAGCAGCCACGGCGGGGCCAATAATTCACCCCTCCACTTT. Translated: CASSHGGANNSPLHF.